This T cell receptor beta chain was identified during a study of blood T cell repertoires in COVID-19 (dated by TCRdb to the early 2020s). With respect to the entire study: Samples covering the acute and convalescent phases of COVID-19 were provided by collaborators in the United States, Italy and Spain. The samples were drawn from the first 160 participants of the ongoing ImmuneRACE study and from 1,254 subjects provided by 6 global collaborators. Subjects who had been exposed to COVID-19, were actively infected with it, or had recovered from it provided the deeply sampled blood TCRbeta repertoires that made up the dataset. A de-identified subject ID, COVID-19 status, age in years and sex were almost always included in the sample metadata. The repertoires were released in a freely available public database intended as a resource for research on the immune response to SARS-CoV-2. The material from the prospective study consisted of cDNA or gDNA derived from T cells, B-cell-depleted T cells, or PBMCs. Where available, HLA class I and class II types were obtained from metadata supplied by the sample provider rather than from assay-based typing.

Samples from volunteer blood donors who had recovered from COVID-19 were contributed by a second Seattle source. Whole blood was collected in K2EDTA tubes by collaborating institutions according to the institutions' own protocols. For TCRbeta analysis, collaborators shipped samples as frozen whole blood, isolated PBMCs, or DNA extracted from either of those sample types. Overall results and qualifications from the work: The quantity of clinical and demographic metadata differed by source and by participant and was supplied without curation.

Worth noting for this clone: It lacks a known antigen. Base quality data are lacking; no much larger clone is found one base away.

TCRbeta CDR3 regions were amplified from genomic DNA using the immunoSEQ Assay, a bias-controlled multiplex PCR. From the authors' description of their analysis: The number of nucleated cells in each sample was estimated from the amplification of reference gene primers within the assay. Sequence reads were collapsed and filtered to measure the absolute abundance of every unique TCRbeta CDR3 rearrangement. For each sample, productive Simpson clonality was calculated by taking the square root of Simpson's diversity index across productive rearrangements. Held by TCRdb, this immuneACCESS table contains in-frame sequences only and omits some clones. Under half of the omission traces to an unresolved V gene where checked; the cause of the rest is unknown. V, J and clone size derive from that table, while D and trimming were established from the DNA sequence. The sample profile shows 110,000 or so clones; approximately 91% of them were found once. 7.5% to 9.5% of the sample is in the top ten clones.

V drops 4 bases and J drops 7 bases, leaving 18 bases in between. From the cysteine through the phenylalanine, the CDR3 covers 15 amino acids. This entry keeps only the CDR3 DNA: 45 bases, framed from base 1. The germline V gene supplies CDR1 SGHDT and CDR2 YYEEEE. The source is a woman aged 70 to 79 who had recovered from COVID-19. The source material was peripheral blood. The chain uses TRBV5-6 and TRBJ1-5, and the D gene may be TRBD1, 6 bases matching. The encoded CDR3 is CASSKVDRPWQPQHF. The nucleotides read TGTGCCAGCAGCAAAGTAGACAGGCCATGGCAGCCCCAGCATTTT. When the CDR3 is completed using the reference TRBV5-6 and TRBJ1-5 genes on either side, the full variable domain is DAGVTQSPTHLIKTRGQQVTLRCSPKSGHDTVSWYQQALGQGPQFIFQYYEEEERQRGNFPDRFSGHQFPNYSSELNVNALLLGDSALYLCASSKVDRPWQPQHFGDGTRLSIL.